A selection of T cell receptor beta chains follows, all from one sample in a study of cytomegalovirus exposure and HLA in healthy donors. Data came from immunoSEQ multiplex PCR; TCRdb stores just in-frame clones and leaves some out. Among roughly 86,000 clones listed, less than 96% were seen once. The specimen sequenced was PBMCs. The receptors originated from a young man in good health and CMV-seropositive. The CDR3 runs from the conserved cysteine through the conserved F or W. Each record gives: V gene, clone size, J gene, CDR3 protein. Expanded clones are given a class, and other clones once, few, many or no size at all.

>TRBV4-1|once|TRBJ1-2
CASSQDWGNYGYTF
>TRBV6-5|NA|TRBJ2-1
CASSGTSGGNEQFF
>TRBV29-1|NA|TRBJ2-6
CSVEGTGRTGANVLTF
>TRBV10-3|NA|TRBJ1-5
CAISSTGNLHQPQHF
>TRBV5-1|NA|TRBJ2-1
CASSAGTGAYNEQFF
>TRBV18|once|TRBJ2-1
CASSPRGYNEQFF
>TRBV28|NA|TRBJ2-2
CASSPLLDRGGTGELFF
>TRBV6-1|NA|TRBJ1-2
CASSEALLWDTAF
>TRBV12-2|NA|TRBJ2-7
CASRLALESSGIHSYEQYF
>TRBV4-1|NA|TRBJ2-3
CASSHPQDSDSTDTQYF
>TRBV27|NA|TRBJ2-1
CASSLSGRAGGEQFF
>TRBV28|NA|TRBJ2-7
CASTASVAYEQYF
>TRBV9|NA|TRBJ2-1
CASSVLYGNNEQFF
>TRBV6-6|NA|TRBJ2-2
CASRLVITGELFF
>TRBV10-3|NA|TRBJ1-2
CAISEYGGNYGYTF
>TRBV9|NA|TRBJ2-2
CASSAEILAGEGTGELFF
>TRBV18|NA|TRBJ2-5
CASSPLGTGQETQYF
>TRBV14|NA|TRBJ1-1
CASSLSSPGTYLLNTEAFF
>TRBV10-2|NA|TRBJ2-7
CASSGLAYDSYEQYF
>TRBV9|NA|TRBJ2-1
CASSVAGTSYNEQFF
>TRBV11-2|NA|TRBJ1-1
CASSLVLDSTEAFF
>TRBV19|NA|TRBJ2-7
CASSIGVTVEQYF
>TRBV4-1|NA|TRBJ2-7
CASSQEASGTPLHEQYF
>TRBV5-1|NA|NA
CASSLGTSTTYEQYF
>TRBV27|NA|TRBJ1-4
CASSSGGEKLFF
>TRBV28|NA|TRBJ1-5
CASSLRHRGRLQPQHF
>TRBV5-5|NA|TRBJ1-5
CASSLQQGWQPQHF
>TRBV21-1|NA|TRBJ1-2
CASSKARLRTF
>TRBV19|NA|TRBJ2-2
CASTPRWGQSNTGELFF
>TRBV2|NA|TRBJ1-1
CASSEQGNTEAFF
>TRBV30|NA|TRBJ2-7
CAWSGVAPYEQYF
>TRBV5-1|NA|TRBJ2-1
CASSSRLDGGNEQFF
>TRBV5-1|once|TRBJ2-7
CASTGMVVYEQYF
>TRBV5-4|NA|TRBJ2-1
CATPGGSLSSYNEQFF
>TRBV10-2|NA|TRBJ2-7
CASSERVYEQYF
>TRBV19|NA|TRBJ2-3
CASSPGLAGVWDTQYF
>TRBV7-9|NA|TRBJ2-5
CASSRGETQYF
>TRBV10-2|NA|TRBJ2-7
CASSPGQGLLYEQYF
>TRBV7-6|NA|TRBJ2-1
CASSSGLAGVYNEQFF
>TRBV7-9|NA|TRBJ1-2
CASSLSLRGAYGYTF
>TRBV6-5|NA|TRBJ1-2
CASSYSRGSYGYTF
>TRBV2|once|TRBJ1-5
CASSESSVDQPQHF
>TRBV19|NA|TRBJ2-7
CASTPGNHEQYF
>TRBV30|NA|TRBJ1-2
CALAGGSGYTF
>TRBV4-1|NA|TRBJ1-2
CASSQVRGSGYTF
>TRBV7-9|NA|TRBJ2-7
CASSRPIGTEGHKQYF
>TRBV7-9|once|TRBJ2-7
CASSIKSSYEQYF
>TRBV21-1|NA|TRBJ2-6
CASRRHFGLPGSSGANVLTF
>TRBV28|NA|TRBJ1-4
CASSFRGLQFF
>TRBV7-9|NA|TRBJ2-3
CASTPGLAPTDTQYF
>TRBV4-1|few|TRBJ1-5
CASSRQGVSNQPQHF
>TRBV7-9|NA|TRBJ2-5
CASSLLAGGVLETQYF